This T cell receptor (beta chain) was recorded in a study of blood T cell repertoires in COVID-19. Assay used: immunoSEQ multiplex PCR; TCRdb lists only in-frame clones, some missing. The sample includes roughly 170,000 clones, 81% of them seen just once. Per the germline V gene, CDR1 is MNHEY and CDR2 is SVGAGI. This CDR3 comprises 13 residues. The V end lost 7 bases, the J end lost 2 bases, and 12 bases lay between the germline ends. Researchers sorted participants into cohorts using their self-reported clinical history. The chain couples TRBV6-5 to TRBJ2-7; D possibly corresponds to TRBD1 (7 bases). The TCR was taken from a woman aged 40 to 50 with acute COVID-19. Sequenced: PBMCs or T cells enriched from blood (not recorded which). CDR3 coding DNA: TGTGCCAGCACGCGGGACAGTCCCTACGAGCAGTACTTC. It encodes CASTRDSPYEQYF.